This record concerns one TCR beta chain sequence. Its antigen is unidentified. The data belong to a study of PD-1 blockade in classical Hodgkin lymphoma. At the level of the study: Patients got intravenous nivolumab 3 mg/kg every 2 weeks.

Sequencing used immunoSEQ multiplex PCR; TCRdb keeps in-frame clones, though not all of them. Among approximately 61,000 clones listed, about 90% were seen once. Trimming cost V 8 bases and J 5 bases; bases outside gene matches: 11. CDR1 MNHNS and CDR2 SASEGT come from the germline V gene. The CDR3 totals 14 residues. Whole-study results and caveats: Newly diagnosed patients were said to have less baseline TCR diversity than healthy donors did. Patients who responded completely had about the same baseline diversity as newly diagnosed patients.

The time point was: cycle 4 day 1 (C4D1), after five to seven weeks of nivolumab. The patients all showed relapse after autologous stem cell transplantation, while their brentuximab vedotin exposure varied. Patients showed best responses of complete response, partial response or progressive disease. The input for sequencing was peripheral blood mononuclear cells (PBMCs), taken before the fourth cycle of nivolumab. V gene TRBV6-1 combines with J gene TRBJ2-5, with TRBD2 identical over 7 bases. The TCR was taken from a human donor with classical Hodgkin lymphoma. The CDR3 region has the DNA TGTGCCAGCGAATTTGGGGGGGGGTCGGAGACCCAGTACTTC. Protein: CASEFGGGSETQYF.